The 2 T cell receptor beta chains given below trace back to one sample, sequenced in a study of blood T cell repertoires in COVID-19. Assay used: immunoSEQ multiplex PCR; TCRdb lists only in-frame clones, some missing. In the table there are roughly 250,000 clones, around nine tenths of which are singletons. The specimen sequenced was peripheral blood. The source of these receptors is a man aged 30 to 45 with acute or convalescent COVID-19.

The chain recombines TRBV7-2 with TRBJ2-1; 7 bases match TRBD2. Germline V gene lookup returns CDR1 SGHTA and CDR2 FQGNSA. The J segment lost 8 bases and the V segment lost 4 bases, leaving 14 bases of the junction unmatched. The CDR3 is made up of 16 amino acids. CDR3 protein: CASSSLGGVRSHEQFF. As DNA, the CDR3 is TGTGCCAGCAGCTCCCTGGGGGGGGTACGTTCCCATGAGCAGTTCTTC.

This chain connects TRBV11-2 to TRBJ2-1; 8 bases line up with TRBD1. V lost 1 base and J lost 9; bases outside the gene matches: 8. Germline V gene data show CDR1 as SGHAT and CDR2 as FQNNGV. This CDR3 region has 15 residues. CDR3 amino acids: CASSLGARGLFEQFF. As DNA, the CDR3 is TGTGCCAGCAGCTTAGGAGCCAGGGGGCTTTTTGAGCAGTTCTTC.